The clone carrying this TCR beta chain was counted a single time. Its antigen is undetermined. The data derive from a study of T cell responses to AZD1222 COVID-19 vaccine. Study-level findings and limits: Donors were largely white British and mainly female; clonal diversity was possibly underestimated. Repertoires in all cases were sampled only once the peak T cell response had passed.

It was second doses at about 4 or about 12 weeks that were pooled. The method was immunoSEQ multiplex PCR; TCRdb's version includes in-frame clones alone and lacks a portion of them. The sample gives approximately 140,000 clones, roughly nine tenths of which show up once; about 3.8% is in the top ten. CDR1 and CDR2 (germline): MDHEN, SYDVKM. V was clipped by 7 bases and J by 8 bases, with 11 bases between them. The CDR3 is 12 residues long. This material consisted of peripheral blood, taken 28 days after the second AZD1222 dose. The chain recombines TRBV28 with TRBJ1-4; maybe TRBD1 (5 bases). The receptor's source is an adult who received the AZD1222 COVID-19 vaccine. The CDR3 DNA follows: TGTGCCAGCATGGGGGTCGGCGAAAAACTGTTTTTT. It is translated as CASMGVGEKLFF.